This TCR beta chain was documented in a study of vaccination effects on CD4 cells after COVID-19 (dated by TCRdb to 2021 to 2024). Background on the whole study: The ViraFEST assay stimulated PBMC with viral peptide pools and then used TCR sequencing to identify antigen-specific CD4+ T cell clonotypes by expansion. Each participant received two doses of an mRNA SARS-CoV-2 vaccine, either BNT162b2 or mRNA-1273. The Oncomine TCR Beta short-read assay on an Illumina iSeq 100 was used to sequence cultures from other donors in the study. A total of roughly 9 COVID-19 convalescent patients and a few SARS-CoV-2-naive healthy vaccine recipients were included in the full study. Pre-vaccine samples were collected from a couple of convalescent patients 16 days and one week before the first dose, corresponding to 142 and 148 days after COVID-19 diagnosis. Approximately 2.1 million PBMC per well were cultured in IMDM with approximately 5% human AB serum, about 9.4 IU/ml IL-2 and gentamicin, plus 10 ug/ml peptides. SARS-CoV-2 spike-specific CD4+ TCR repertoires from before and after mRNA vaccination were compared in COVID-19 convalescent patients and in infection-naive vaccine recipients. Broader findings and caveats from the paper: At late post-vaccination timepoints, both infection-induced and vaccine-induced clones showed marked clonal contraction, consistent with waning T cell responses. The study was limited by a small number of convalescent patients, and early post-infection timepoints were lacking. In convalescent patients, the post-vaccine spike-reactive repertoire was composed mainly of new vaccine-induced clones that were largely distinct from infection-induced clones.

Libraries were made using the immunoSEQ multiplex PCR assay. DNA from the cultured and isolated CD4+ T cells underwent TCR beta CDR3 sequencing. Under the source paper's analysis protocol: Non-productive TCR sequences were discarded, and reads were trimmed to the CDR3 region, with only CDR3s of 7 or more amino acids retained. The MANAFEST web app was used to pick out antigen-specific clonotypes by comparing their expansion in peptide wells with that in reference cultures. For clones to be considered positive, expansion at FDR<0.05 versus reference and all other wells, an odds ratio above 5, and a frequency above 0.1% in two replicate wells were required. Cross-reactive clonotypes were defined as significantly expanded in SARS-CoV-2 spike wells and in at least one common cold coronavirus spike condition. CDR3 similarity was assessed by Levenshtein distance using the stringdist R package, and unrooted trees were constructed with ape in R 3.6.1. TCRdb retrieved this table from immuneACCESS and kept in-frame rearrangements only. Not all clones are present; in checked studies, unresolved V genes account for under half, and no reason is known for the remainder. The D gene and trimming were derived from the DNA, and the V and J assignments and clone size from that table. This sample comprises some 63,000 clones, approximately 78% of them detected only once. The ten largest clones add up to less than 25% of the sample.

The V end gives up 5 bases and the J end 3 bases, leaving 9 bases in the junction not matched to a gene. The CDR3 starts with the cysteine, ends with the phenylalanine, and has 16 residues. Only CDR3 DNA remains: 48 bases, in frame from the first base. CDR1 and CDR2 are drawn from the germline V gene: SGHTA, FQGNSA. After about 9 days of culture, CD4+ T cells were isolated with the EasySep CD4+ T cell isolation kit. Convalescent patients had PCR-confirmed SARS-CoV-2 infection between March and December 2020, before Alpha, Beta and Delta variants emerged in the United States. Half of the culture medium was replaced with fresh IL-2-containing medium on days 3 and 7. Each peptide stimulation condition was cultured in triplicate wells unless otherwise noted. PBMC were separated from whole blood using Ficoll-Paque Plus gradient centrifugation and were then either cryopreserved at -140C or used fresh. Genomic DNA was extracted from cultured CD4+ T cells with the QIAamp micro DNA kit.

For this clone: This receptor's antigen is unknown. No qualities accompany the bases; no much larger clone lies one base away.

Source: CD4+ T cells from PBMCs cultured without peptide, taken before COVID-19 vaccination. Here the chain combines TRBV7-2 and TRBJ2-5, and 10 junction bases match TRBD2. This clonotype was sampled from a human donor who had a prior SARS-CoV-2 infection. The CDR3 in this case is CASSDVGLAVKETQYF. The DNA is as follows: TGTGCCAGCAGCGACGTAGGACTAGCGGTTAAAGAGACCCAGTACTTC. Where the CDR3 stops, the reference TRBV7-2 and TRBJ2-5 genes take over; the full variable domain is GAGVSQSPSNKVTEKGKDVELRCDPISGHTALYWYRQSLGQGLEFLIYFQGNSAPDKSGLPSDRFSAERTGGSVSTLTIQRTQQEDSAVYLCASSDVGLAVKETQYFGPGTRLLVL.